This record looks at one TCR beta chain sequence and its context. The record originates from a study of blood T cell repertoires in COVID-19. Study context: The United States, Italy and Spain supplied acute and convalescent COVID-19 samples. PBMCs, B-cell-depleted T cells, or T cells provided the cDNA or gDNA that made up the material.

The V and J ends lost 3 bases and 3 bases respectively, with 15 bases between them. CDR1 is LNHDA, CDR2 SQIVND, per germline (reference sequence). The CDR3 runs to 16 residues. Profiled with immunoSEQ multiplex PCR; TCRdb holds only in-frame clones, not every one. The sample records over 250,000 clones, about four fifths being singletons. Participant reports of clinical history set cohort assignment. The V and J genes are TRBV19 and TRBJ2-4; a possible D gene is TRBD1 (5 bases). The sample consisted of PBMCs or T cells enriched from blood (not recorded which). This clonotype originated in a middle-aged man who had been exposed to COVID-19. CDR3 sequence (DNA): TGTGCCAGTAGTATCGTCGGTGCTAGGGGCAAAAACATTCAGTACTTC. Translated: CASSIVGARGKNIQYF.